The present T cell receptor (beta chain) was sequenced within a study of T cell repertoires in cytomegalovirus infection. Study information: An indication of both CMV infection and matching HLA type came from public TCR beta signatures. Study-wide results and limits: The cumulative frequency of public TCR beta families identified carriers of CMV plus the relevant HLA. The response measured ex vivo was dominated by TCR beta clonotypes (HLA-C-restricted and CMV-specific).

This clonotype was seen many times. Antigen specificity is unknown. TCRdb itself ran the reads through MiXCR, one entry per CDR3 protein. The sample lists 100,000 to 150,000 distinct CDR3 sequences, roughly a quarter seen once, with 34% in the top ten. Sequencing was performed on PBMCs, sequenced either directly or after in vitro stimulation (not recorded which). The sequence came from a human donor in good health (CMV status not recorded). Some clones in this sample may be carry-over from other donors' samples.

The CDR3: CASALTENTEAFF. For the CDR3, the DNA is TGTGCCAGCGCCCTAACAGAGAACACTGAAGCTTTCTTT. The V gene is TRBV7-2, the J gene TRBJ1-1; D not certain. V was shortened by 8 bases and J by 1 base, with 11 bases between the two germline ends. The CDR3 runs to 13 residues. Germline V gene sequence: CDR1 SGHTA, CDR2 FQGNSA.